Following are 13 T cell receptor beta chains from one sample sequenced in a study of metastatic and nonmetastatic thyroid tumors. From the PCR reads, TCRdb re-called clones with MiXCR. The data show about 56,000 clones, with roughly 29% seen just once and 15% held by the top ten. Thyroid surgery took place with no prior treatment in any patient. Sequenced material: blood. The receptor set was obtained from a female donor with papillary thyroid cancer or a benign thyroid nodule (not recorded which). Some clones in this sample may be carry-over from other donors' samples.

The chain joins TRBV5-1 to TRBJ2-1; 7 bases are shared with TRBD1. Trimming at V came to 4 bases and at J to 4 bases, leaving 8 bases not matched to a gene. The CDR3 has 15 amino acids. Germline V gene sequence: CDR1 SGHRS, CDR2 YFSETQ. The CDR3 region is CASSGSGTEYNEQFF. The CDR3 nucleotides read TGCGCCAGCAGCGGCTCCGGGACAGAGTACAATGAGCAGTTCTTC.

This clone was seen a handful of times. The V and J genes are TRBV6-5 and TRBJ2-1; no firm D call. CDR3 length equals 13 residues. The germline V gene has CDR1 MNHEY and CDR2 SVGAGI. V shed 2 bases and J shed 8 bases, with 10 bases lying between them. The CDR3 region is CASSYRDRDEQFF. In DNA form, the CDR3 reads TGTGCCAGCAGTTACAGAGACCGAGATGAGCAGTTCTTC.

This clone has a handful of counts. This chain connects TRBV6-1 to TRBJ1-2; D ambiguous. V lost 7 bases and J 2 bases, leaving 5 bases between the germline ends. The CDR3 is 11 residues long. CDR1 MNHNS and CDR2 SASEGT come from the germline V gene. Here the CDR3 DNA reads TGTGCCAGCAAACAGAACTATGGCTACACCTTC. Its protein is CASKQNYGYTF.

This clone came up a few times. The chain is built from TRBV6-6 and TRBJ1-2, with D perhaps TRBD1 (5 bases). The CDR3 loop spans 16 amino acids. Per the germline V gene, CDR1 is MNHNY and CDR2 is SVGAGI (reference sequence). Trimming shortened V by 2 bases and J by 4 bases, and 17 bases separated the two germline ends. CDR3 in DNA: TGTGCCAGCAGTTACGTAGACAGAATTGAGGGCTATGGCTACACCTTC. Translation: CASSYVDRIEGYGYTF.

V usage is TRBV5-1 and J usage is TRBJ1-2; 8 bases line up with TRBD1. The J segment lost 6 bases and the V segment lost 0 bases, leaving 4 bases of the junction unmatched. Germline CDR1 and CDR2: SGHRS and YFSETQ. CDR3 size: 14 residues. The CDR3 is CASSLEGRGHGYTF. For the CDR3, the DNA is TGCGCCAGCAGCTTGGAGGGCAGGGGGCATGGCTACACCTTC.

This clone qualifies as medium-sized. CDR3 bases: TGTGCCAGTAGGCCTAGCGGGCTCTACGAGCAGTACTTC. Protein product: CASRPSGLYEQYF. The chain combines TRBV19 with TRBJ2-7, with 8 positions matching TRBD2. The V gene end was trimmed by 6 bases and the J gene end by 3 bases; junction bases not matched to a gene: 4. From germline, CDR1 is LNHDA and CDR2 SQIVND (reference sequence). The CDR3 length is 13 residues.

The chain couples TRBV2 to TRBJ2-3; 10 nucleotides line up with TRBD1. Germline loops: CDR1 SNHLY, CDR2 FYNNEI. This CDR3 contains 16 residues. Trimming took 8 bases from V and 6 from J; bases not matched to a gene: 14. The CDR3, as DNA: TGTGCCAGCGAAGGGGACAGGGGCTCCCCGAGTGATACGCAGTATTTT. It translates to CASEGDRGSPSDTQYF.

Remarks on this clone: The junction shows a germline mismatch at one end, possibly a read error. The chain is built from TRBV5-1 and TRBJ2-7; possibly TRBD1 for D (6 bases). The CDR3 totals 13 residues. The V gene's germline CDR1 is SGHRS and CDR2 YFSETQ. CDR3 nucleotide sequence: TGCGCCAGCAGCAGCCGGGACAACTACGGGCAGTACTTC. Translation: CASSSRDNYGQYF.

The sample holds many counts of this clone. The chain couples TRBV7-8 to TRBJ2-1; the D is unclear. V was shortened by 1 base and J by 3 bases, with 7 bases between the two germline ends. Germline assignment: CDR1 SGHVS and CDR2 FQNEAQ. The CDR3 covers 14 residues. CDR3 in DNA: TGTGCCAGCAGCTTAGTCACTATCTACAATGAGCAGTTCTTC. It translates to CASSLVTIYNEQFF. Full variable domain (remainder filled in from reference TRBV7-8 and TRBJ2-1): GAGVSQSPRYKVAKRGQDVALRCDPISGHVSLFWYQQALGQGPEFLTYFQNEAQLDKSGLPSDRFFAERPEGSVSTLKIQRTQQEDSAVYLCASSLVTIYNEQFFGPGTRLTVL.

The genes are TRBV24-1 and TRBJ2-7; D gene unclear. With 3 bases removed from V and 4 bases from J, the gap between germline ends came to 3 bases. The CDR3 totals 11 residues. The germline V gene has CDR1 KGHDR and CDR2 SFDVKD. The CDR3 region is CATSDLYEQYF. The CDR3 bases are TGTGCCACCAGTGATCTGTACGAGCAGTACTTC.

This chain uses TRBV7-2 with TRBJ2-3; D remains ambiguous. V lost 3 bases to trimming and J lost 9 bases, with 10 bases between them. CDR3 size: 12 residues. Germline V gene data show CDR1 as SGHTA and CDR2 as FQGNSA. The CDR3 sequence: CASSFESRTQYF. CDR3 nucleotides: TGTGCCAGCAGCTTCGAGAGTAGAACGCAGTATTTT. Variable domain in full (rest from reference TRBV7-2 and TRBJ2-3): GAGVSQSPSNKVTEKGKDVELRCDPISGHTALYWYRQSLGQGLEFLIYFQGNSAPDKSGLPSDRFSAERTGGSVSTLTIQRTQQEDSAVYLCASSFESRTQYFGPGTRLTVL.

The genes are TRBV27 and TRBJ2-7; D gene uncertain. The germline CDR1 and CDR2 sequences are MNHEY and SMNVEV (reference sequence). The ends were cut back, 2 bases at V and 2 bases at J, with 10 bases in the middle. The CDR3 loop spans 14 amino acids. The CDR3 is CASSLQQATYEQYF. The CDR3 nucleotides read TGTGCCAGCAGTTTACAGCAGGCAACCTACGAGCAGTACTTC.

The CDR3 spells CASSEANGAFGSGANVLTF. DNA for the CDR3: TGTGCCAGCAGTGAAGCAAACGGGGCCTTCGGATCTGGGGCCAACGTCCTGACTTTC. V gene TRBV2 combines with J gene TRBJ2-6; D could derive from TRBD1 or TRBD2 (5 bases each). The CDR3 spans 19 residues. V lost 0 bases, J lost 1 base, and 16 bases lay in between. Germline values: CDR1 SNHLY, CDR2 FYNNEI.